The 9 T cell receptor beta chains presented below share a single source sample, sequenced in a study of CD8 T cells in ankylosing spondylitis. Study observations and caveats: Under 10 highly homologous variants formed a TCR beta motif that appeared characteristic of ankylosing spondylitis blood.

The antigens of these receptors remain unknown. MiXCR was run by TCRdb on the 5' RACE reads, yielding one entry per CDR3 protein. This sample carries a few hundred thousand distinct CDR3 sequences, approximately 20% of them seen once, and the ten largest clones take roughly 16%. Sequenced material: blood, either unsorted or a sorted T cell fraction (not recorded which). Receptors originate from a male donor with ankylosing spondylitis.

The V call is TRBV5-1, the J call TRBJ2-3; possible D gene TRBD1, 6 bases. CDR1 SGHRS and CDR2 YFSETQ come from the germline V gene. CDR3 length equals 14 residues. CDR3 protein: CASYRVESTDTQYF. The CDR3 bases are TGCGCTTCCTACAGGGTGGAAAGTACAGATACGCAGTATTTT.

This chain connects TRBV20-1 to TRBJ1-5; maybe TRBD1 (5 bases). V was clipped by 2 bases and J by 0 bases, with 20 bases between them. Germline lookup yields CDR1 DFQATT and CDR2 SNEGSKA (reference sequence). The length of the CDR3 is 18 residues. The CDR3 DNA reads as TGCAGTGCTAGAAAAACTTTGGGGGATTTTAATAGCAATCAGCCCCAGCATTTT. Amino acid sequence: CSARKTLGDFNSNQPQHF.

This chain joins TRBV27 and TRBJ2-1; the match to TRBD2 covers 8 bases. CDR3 length equals 20 residues. From germline, CDR1 is MNHEY and CDR2 SMNVEV (reference sequence). V shed 0 bases, J shed 10 bases, and the junction held 23 bases outside the gene matches. The CDR3 region is CASSLSRGSGIGMGLWEQFF. The CDR3 region has the DNA TGTGCCAGCAGTTTATCCCGAGGTAGCGGGATAGGCATGGGCCTATGGGAGCAGTTCTTC.

This clonotype appeared a single time. The rearrangement uses TRBV24-1 and TRBJ1-5, with D possibly TRBD1 on 5 matching bases. This CDR3 spans 16 amino acids. Trimming pared 3 bases from V and 9 bases from J, leaving 20 bases between. CDR1 is KGHDR and CDR2 is SFDVKD in the germline V gene. The CDR3 loop is CATSDNKEGIERPQHF. CDR3 sequence (DNA): TGTGCCACCAGTGATAATAAGGAGGGGATTGAACGGCCCCAGCATTTT.

This clonotype was detected only a few times. This chain's CDR3 is CASSLTATSGANVLTF. DNA for the CDR3: TGTGCCAGCAGCTTAACAGCTACCTCTGGGGCCAACGTCCTGACTTTC. This chain connects TRBV7-9 to TRBJ2-6, with D unclear. This CDR3 is built from 16 residues. Germline values: CDR1 SEHNR, CDR2 FQNEAQ (reference sequence). Trimming left V 2 bases short and J 0 bases short, with 8 bases between.

V usage is TRBV20-1 and J usage is TRBJ2-1; no reliable D call. Trimming left V 3 bases short and J 10 bases short, with 16 bases between. The CDR3 runs to 13 residues. Looked up from germline, CDR1 is DFQATT and CDR2 is SNEGSKA (reference sequence). In nucleotides, the CDR3 is TGCAGTGCTAGGGGGTACGACGTAGGGGAGCAGTTCTTC. Residues: CSARGYDVGEQFF.

This chain links TRBV27 with TRBJ1-4; D possibly corresponds to TRBD1 (6 bases). The CDR3 covers 16 residues. Germline V gene sequence: CDR1 MNHEY, CDR2 SMNVEV (reference sequence). The V end was cut by 6 bases, the J end by 3 bases, with 17 bases between. The CDR3 spells CASSRDLRQANEKLFF. CDR3 bases: TGTGCCAGCAGCCGTGACCTCCGACAGGCTAATGAAAAACTGTTTTTT.

This clonotype was seen only a few times. The chain links TRBV20-1 to TRBJ2-3, with D uncertain. This CDR3 comprises 13 residues. Germline-derived CDR1 and CDR2 are DFQATT and SNEGSKA (reference sequence). The ends were cut back, 3 bases at V and 2 bases at J, with 9 bases in the middle. The CDR3 sequence is CSASSAATDTQYF. Written as DNA, the CDR3 is TGCAGTGCTAGTTCCGCGGCCACAGATACGCAGTATTTT.

This clonotype showed up just a few times. This sequence joins TRBV5-1 and TRBJ2-3; 8 bases line up with TRBD1. Unmatched junction bases numbered 7, after V lost 0 bases and J lost 4 bases. The CDR3 has 16 residues. The V gene's germline CDR1 is SGHRS and CDR2 YFSETQ. CDR3: CASSLGRTGPPDTQYF. In nucleotides, the CDR3 is TGCGCCAGCAGCTTGGGGCGGACAGGGCCCCCAGATACGCAGTATTTT.